This T cell receptor beta chain was identified during a study of T cells in Graves' hyperthyroidism and ophthalmopathy. The V end lost 3 bases, the J end lost 4 bases, and 15 bases lay between the germline ends. The CDR3 is 15 residues long. Germline CDR1 reads SEHNR; CDR2 reads FQNEAQ (reference sequence). TCR beta CDR3 region amplification was performed from RNA transcripts. The primer set for the first-round RT-PCR of the TCR CDR3 was HTBI. TCRdb re-derived calls from the multiplex PCR reads in MiXCR, one entry per CDR3 protein. The sample carries 350,000 to 450,000 distinct CDR3 sequences, 11% to 15% recorded once.

Sequenced input: blood. The rearrangement joins TRBV7-9 to TRBJ2-5, with no clear D. This receptor was obtained from a man over 45 with Graves' ophthalmopathy. CDR3: CASSLAVPLGETQYF. CDR3 DNA sequence: TGTGCCAGCAGCTTGGCCGTTCCTTTGGGAGAGACCCAGTACTTC. Based on the CDR3 plus reference TRBV7-9 and TRBJ2-5, the full variable domain is DTGVSQNPRHKITKRGQNVTFRCDPISEHNRLYWYRQTLGQGPEFLTYFQNEAQLEKSRLLSDRFSAERPKGSFSTLEIQRTEQGDSAMYLCASSLAVPLGETQYFGPGTRLLVL.